This T cell receptor (beta chain) was obtained from a study of a mutant IDH1 vaccine in newly diagnosed glioma. Study in general: Vaccination was launched 4-6 weeks after radiotherapy alone, or with temozolomide cycles. Patients arrived already treated with radiotherapy, temozolomide, or both, most having had both. Points from the study as a whole: Vaccination elicited immune responses in approximately 93% of patients.

Sample time point: week 47, end of study. A single vaccine dose contained 300 ug of mutant IDH1 20-mer peptide, and topical imiquimod was used with it. TCRdb's copy holds only in-frame clones and misses some; the assay was immunoSEQ multiplex PCR. The sample has about 50,000 clones, more than 75% seen once. With respect to this clone: The antigen is undetermined.

The CDR3 sequence is 13 residues long. Trimming left V 5 bases short and J 4 bases short, with 11 bases between. CDR1 is SGHNT and CDR2 is YENEEA in the germline V gene. Sample: PBMCs, taken from a glioma patient whose treatment included an IDH1 peptide vaccine. V usage is TRBV11-3 and J usage is TRBJ1-1; the D is unclear. The sequence derives from a woman in her thirties or forties with glioma. Some clones in this sample may be carry-over from other donors' samples. CDR3 bases: TGTGCCAGCAGCGACGGCCTCCTCACTGAAGCTTTCTTT. The encoded protein is CASSDGLLTEAFF.